One sample yielded the 10 T cell receptor beta chains listed below, sequenced in a study of monozygotic twins with inflammatory bowel disease. TCRdb re-called the 5' RACE reads and gives one entry per CDR3 protein, without DNA. This sample's clone table lists some 100,000 distinct CDR3 sequences. Sequenced: blood. The receptors were gathered from a human donor with ulcerative colitis or Crohn's disease, or a healthy co-twin of an affected twin (not recorded which).

The rearrangement uses TRBV27 and TRBJ2-1; TCRdb proposes TRBD2, but this gene call is untestable without DNA. The germline V gene encodes CDR1 MNHEY and CDR2 SMNVEV (reference sequence). The CDR3 is 17 residues long. The CDR3 protein is CASSPSDPFGSYNEQFF.

V gene TRBV9 combines with J gene TRBJ2-1; the TCRdb call, TRBD2, lacks DNA for checking. The CDR3 is 17 amino acids. Looked up from germline, CDR1 is SGDLS and CDR2 is YYNGEE. The CDR3 loop is CASSADLAGGPNNEQFF.

V gene TRBV19 combines with J gene TRBJ2-2; with no DNA, the TCRdb D assignment of TRBD2 cannot be verified. Germline CDR1 and CDR2: LNHDA and SQIVND (reference sequence). This CDR3 has 14 amino acids. The CDR3 here is CASSPRTLTGELFF.

The V and J genes are TRBV20-1 and TRBJ2-1; TCRdb picks TRBD1, but there is no DNA to check that call. Per the germline V gene, CDR1 is DFQATT and CDR2 is SNEGSKA (reference sequence). There are 15 residues in the CDR3. The CDR3 loop reads CSAFSGQEIYNEQFF.

This chain connects TRBV6-1 to TRBJ1-6; without DNA, the TCRdb call of TRBD1 cannot be checked. The CDR3 length is 17 residues. Germline V gene sequence: CDR1 MNHNS, CDR2 SASEGT. The CDR3 protein is CASSEAWDRVLDSPLHF.

The rearrangement links TRBV13 to TRBJ2-1; TCRdb returns TRBD2, unconfirmable since there is no DNA. This CDR3 region has 17 residues. CDR1 PRHDT and CDR2 FYEKMQ come from the germline V gene (reference sequence). The CDR3 sequence: CASSSSPWAGGQNEQFF.

The chain has TRBV6-5 and TRBJ2-7. Per the germline V gene, CDR1 is MNHEY and CDR2 is SVGAGI. This CDR3 has 17 amino acids. CDR3: CASSYSLNPRNLYEQYF.

This chain joins TRBV20-1 and TRBJ2-5; TCRdb's D call, TRBD2, is unchecked because there is no DNA. Germline lookup yields CDR1 DFQATT and CDR2 SNEGSKA (reference sequence). This CDR3 has 15 residues. CDR3 in amino acids: CSARIRTSGSETQYF.

The chain employs TRBV20-1 and TRBJ2-5; checking the TCRdb D call of TRBD2 is not possible without DNA. Germline assignment: CDR1 DFQATT and CDR2 SNEGSKA (reference sequence). The CDR3 runs 15 residues. The CDR3 reads CSARRATSGRMAQYF.

This chain uses TRBV4-2 with TRBJ2-3. The CDR3 loop spans 16 amino acids. The germline CDR1 and CDR2 sequences are LGHNA and YNFKEQ. CDR3 sequence: CASSRGGASRTDTQYF.